This is a list of T cell receptor beta chains from one sample in a study of cytotoxic CD8 clonotypes in ibrutinib-treated CLL. Profiling relied on immunoSEQ multiplex PCR, and the TCRdb table lists in-frame clones only, not all of them. The sample consists of about 14,000 clones, roughly 70% of them appearing once. Sequences were derived from PBMCs, sampled before ibrutinib treatment. The source is a human donor with chronic lymphocytic leukemia. Each CDR3 is given without its conserved first and last residue. Fields, in order: V gene, CDR3 protein.

>TRBV19
ASRNDRDGQPQH
>TRBV27
ASSFPDSPLH
>TRBV18
ASSPMGEKLF
>TRBV7-2
ASSPNPNQPQH
>TRBV15
ATSRGGAHTDTQY
>TRBV14
ASSQVAGVAGELF
>TRBV5-1
ASSLVPGYTGELF
>TRBV5-1
ASRDTGASYNEQF
>TRBV5-1
ASSLSGGPYGYT
>TRBV7-2
ASSLTAGGHSYEQY
>TRBV30
AWSVSPGTGELF
>TRBV10-3
AISEGGQMNTEAF
>TRBV4-2
ASSPTGGARSGTEAF
>TRBV5-1
ASSSGGRFNTEAF
>TRBV28
ASSLWGRTTDTQY
>TRBV5-4
ASSPDRGRSYEQY
>TRBV2
ASSEDHQPQH
>TRBV27
ASSRRTAQETQY
>TRBV7-3
ASSFNAADTQY
>TRBV12-5
ASGLGGSGEQY
>TRBV27
ASTLGASGRVGEQF
>TRBV6-5
ASTSTGVEKLF